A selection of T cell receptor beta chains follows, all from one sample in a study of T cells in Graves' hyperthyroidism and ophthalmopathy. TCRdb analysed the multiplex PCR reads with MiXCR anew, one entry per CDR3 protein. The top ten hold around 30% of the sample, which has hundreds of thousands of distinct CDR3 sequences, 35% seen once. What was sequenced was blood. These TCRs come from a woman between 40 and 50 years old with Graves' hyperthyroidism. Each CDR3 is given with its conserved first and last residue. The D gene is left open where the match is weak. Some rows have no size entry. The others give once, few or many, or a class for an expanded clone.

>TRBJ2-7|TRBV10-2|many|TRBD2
CASSEAGAGGAYEQYF
TGCGCCAGCAGTGAGGCGGGGGCGGGAGGGGCCTACGAGCAGTACTTC
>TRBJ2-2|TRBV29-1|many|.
CSVGKTSNTGELFF
TGCAGCGTTGGGAAGACCTCGAACACCGGGGAGCTGTTTTTT
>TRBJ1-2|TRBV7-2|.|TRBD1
CASSSSSTGAGCTF
TGTGCCAGCAGCTCATCCTCGACAGGGGCGGGCTGCACCTTC
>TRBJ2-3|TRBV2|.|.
CARNRDQGTDTQYF
TGTGCCAGAAACCGGGACCAGGGCACAGATACGCAGTATTTT
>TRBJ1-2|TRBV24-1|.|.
CATSGRDGYTF
TGTGCCACCAGCGGACGGGATGGCTACACCTTC
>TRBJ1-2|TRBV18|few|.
CASSSADRAYGYTF
TGTGCCAGCTCGTCGGCCGACAGAGCCTATGGCTACACCTTC
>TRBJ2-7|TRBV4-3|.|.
CASSQDGTPVYEQYF
TGCGCCAGCAGCCAAGACGGGACTCCAGTCTACGAGCAGTACTTC
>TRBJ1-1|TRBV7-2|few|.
CASSLVGAPGSEAFF
TGTGCCAGCAGCTTAGTGGGGGCCCCGGGAAGTGAAGCTTTCTTT
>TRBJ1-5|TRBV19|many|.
CASTLFFSNQPQHF
TGTGCCAGTACGCTGTTCTTTAGCAATCAGCCCCAGCATTTT
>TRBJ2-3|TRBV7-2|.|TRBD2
CASSGEGGVTDTQYF
TGTGCCAGCAGCGGGGAGGGAGGAGTCACAGATACGCAGTATTTT
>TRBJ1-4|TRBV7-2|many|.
CASSQAQQGLREKLFF
TGTGCCAGCAGCCAAGCCCAACAGGGTTTACGGGAAAAACTGTTTTTT
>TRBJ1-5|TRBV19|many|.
CASSSGGGYSNQPQHF
TGTGCCAGTAGTAGCGGCGGGGGCTATAGCAATCAGCCCCAGCATTTT
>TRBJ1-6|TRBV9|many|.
CASSVGGSNSPLHF
TGTGCCAGCAGCGTAGGGGGATCCAATTCACCCCTCCACTTT
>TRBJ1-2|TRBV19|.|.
CASSYGNANYGYTF
TGTGCCAGTAGTTACGGGAACGCTAACTATGGCTACACCTTC
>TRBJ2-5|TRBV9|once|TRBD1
CASSPPGGIQETQYF
TGTGCCAGCTCACCACCAGGGGGCATTCAAGAGACCCAGTACTTC